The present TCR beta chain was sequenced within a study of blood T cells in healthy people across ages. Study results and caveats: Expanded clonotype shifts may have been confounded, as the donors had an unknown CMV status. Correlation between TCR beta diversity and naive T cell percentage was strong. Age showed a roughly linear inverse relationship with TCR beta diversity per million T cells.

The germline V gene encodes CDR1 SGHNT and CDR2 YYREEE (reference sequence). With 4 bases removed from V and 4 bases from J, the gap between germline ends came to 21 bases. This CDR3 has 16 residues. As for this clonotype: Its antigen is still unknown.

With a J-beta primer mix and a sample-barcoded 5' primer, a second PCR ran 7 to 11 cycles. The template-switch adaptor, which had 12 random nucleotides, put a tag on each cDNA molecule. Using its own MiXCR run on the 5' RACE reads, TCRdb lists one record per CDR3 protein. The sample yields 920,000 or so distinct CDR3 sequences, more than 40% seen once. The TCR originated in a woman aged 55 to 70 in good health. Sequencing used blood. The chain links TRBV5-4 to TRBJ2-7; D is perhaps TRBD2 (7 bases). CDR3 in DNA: TGTGCCAGCAGCCCGAGGGGGACGGGAGGAAATTACGAGCAGTACTTC. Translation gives CASSPRGTGGNYEQYF.